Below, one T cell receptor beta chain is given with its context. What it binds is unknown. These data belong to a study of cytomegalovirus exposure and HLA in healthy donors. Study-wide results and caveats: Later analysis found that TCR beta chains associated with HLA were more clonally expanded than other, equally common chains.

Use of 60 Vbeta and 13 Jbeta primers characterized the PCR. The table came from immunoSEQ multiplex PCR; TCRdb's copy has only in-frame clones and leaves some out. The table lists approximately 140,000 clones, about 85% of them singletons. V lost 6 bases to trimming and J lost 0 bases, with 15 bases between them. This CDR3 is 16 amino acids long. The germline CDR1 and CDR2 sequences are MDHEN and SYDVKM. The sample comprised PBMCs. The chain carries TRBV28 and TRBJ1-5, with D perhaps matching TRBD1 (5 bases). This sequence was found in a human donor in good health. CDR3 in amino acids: CASRDQGTTSNQPQHF. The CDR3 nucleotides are TGTGCCAGCAGAGATCAGGGTACGACTAGCAATCAGCCCCAGCATTTT.